Sequencing of this TCR beta chain was carried out in a study of blood T cell repertoires in COVID-19 (TCRdb year 2020). Regarding the complete study: The collaborator samples originated in the United States, Italy and Spain and spanned the acute and convalescent phases of COVID-19. The dataset comprised deeply sampled blood TCRbeta repertoires from subjects exposed to, actively infected with, or recovered from COVID-19. The prospective study material was composed of cDNA or gDNA derived from T cells, B-cell-depleted T cells, or PBMCs. The samples were drawn from two sources: the first 160 participants of the ongoing ImmuneRACE study, and about 1,300 subjects contributed by 6 global collaborators. Where available, HLA class I and class II types were obtained from metadata supplied by the sample provider rather than from assay-based typing. A freely available public database, intended as a resource for researchers studying the immune response to SARS-CoV-2, is where the repertoires were released. The sample metadata nearly always contained a de-identified subject ID, COVID-19 status, age in years and sex.

TCRbeta CDR3 regions were amplified from genomic DNA using the immunoSEQ Assay, a bias-controlled multiplex PCR. The study's processing was this. The number of nucleated cells in each sample was estimated by amplification of reference gene primers within the assay. To quantify the absolute abundance of each unique TCRbeta CDR3 rearrangement, sequence reads were collapsed and filtered. For each sample, productive Simpson clonality was calculated by taking the square root of Simpson's diversity index across productive rearrangements. The immuneACCESS repertoire file appears here via TCRdb, limited to in-frame rearrangements. These files lack a portion of the clones; in checked studies, under half of the deficit traces to unresolved V genes, and the cause of the others is not known. V and J calls and clone size come straight from that table; D and trimming were deduced from the DNA. This sample holds over 200,000 clones; around 83% were observed only once. Roughly 7.8% of the sample is in the top ten clones.

The research as a whole found: How much clinical and demographic metadata was included differed by source and by participant, and the metadata was provided uncurated.

The germline V end is reduced by 3 bases and the J end by 4 bases; junction bases left unmatched: 4. CDR3 length: 14 amino acids, cysteine to phenylalanine. Only the CDR3 portion is preserved as DNA: 42 bases, with reading frame beginning at the first base. CDR1 and CDR2 are drawn from the germline V gene (reference sequence): LNHDA, SQIVND. Comments on this clone: This clone's antigen is unknown. The record has no base qualities; no much larger clone is one base away.

Collaborating institutions collected whole blood in K2EDTA tubes following their own protocols. For TCRbeta analysis, collaborators shipped samples as frozen whole blood, isolated PBMCs, or DNA extracted from either of those sample types. This clonotype was sampled from a middle-aged man with active or convalescent COVID-19. The V gene is TRBV19 and the J gene is TRBJ2-5; 8 central bases correspond to TRBD1. Sequences were obtained from peripheral blood. Here is the DNA: TGTGCCAGTAGTATTCCAGGGGGCGTAGAGACCCAGTACTTC. The resulting protein is CASSIPGGVETQYF.